These 9 T cell receptor beta chains came from one sample sequenced in a study of blood T cell repertoires in COVID-19. Using immunoSEQ multiplex PCR, the repertoire was profiled, and TCRdb retains in-frame clones only, with some absent. The data contain 100,000 to 150,000 clones, 65% to 90% of them seen just once; the ten biggest clones take up 27%. Specimen: peripheral blood. The origin of the receptors is a woman older than 75 with acute or convalescent COVID-19.

The chain links TRBV27 to TRBJ1-4; weak D call: TRBD1 (5 bases). CDR1 MNHEY and CDR2 SMNVEV come from the germline V gene (reference sequence). The V and J ends lost 6 bases and 5 bases respectively, with 10 bases between them. The CDR3 is 13 amino acids. The CDR3 DNA follows: TGTGCCAGCAGAGCAGGGCGGAATGAAAAACTGTTTTTT. As protein: CASRAGRNEKLFF.

The chain recombines TRBV5-1 with TRBJ2-7; D is perhaps TRBD1 (7 bases). The CDR3 is 14 residues long. The V end was cut by 0 bases, the J end by 4 bases, with 11 bases between. Germline loops: CDR1 SGHRS, CDR2 YFSETQ. The CDR3 DNA follows: TGCGCCAGCAGCTTGGCAGGGGGGAGATACGAGCAGTACGTC. Residues: CASSLAGGRYEQYV.

The V and J genes are TRBV15 and TRBJ1-5; the D is unclear. V was shortened by 0 bases and J by 4 bases, with 10 bases between the two germline ends. The CDR3 consists of 15 residues. CDR1 and CDR2 from the germline V gene are LNHNV and YYDKDF (reference sequence). CDR3 nucleotides: TGTGCCACCAGCAGAGATCGCAACAGAAATCAGCCCCAGCATTTT. It is translated as CATSRDRNRNQPQHF.

The count of this clone is one. V gene TRBV11-2 combines with J gene TRBJ1-1, with TRBD1 identical over 7 bases. The germline CDR1 and CDR2 sequences are SGHAT and FQNNGV. CDR3 length equals 16 residues. The J segment lost 1 base and the V segment lost 0 bases, leaving 5 bases of the junction unmatched. CDR3 residues: CASSLDPRQGNTEAFF. The CDR3 DNA is TGTGCCAGCAGCTTAGACCCCAGACAGGGGAACACTGAAGCTTTCTTT.

The V gene is TRBV7-2, the J gene TRBJ2-3; possible D gene TRBD2, 5 bases. The length of the CDR3 is 14 residues. CDR1 and CDR2 (germline): SGHTA, FQGNSA. V dropped 5 bases and J dropped 5 bases, with 14 bases sitting between them. The DNA for the CDR3 is TGTGCCAGCAGCCCCGTGGTCGGGAAAGATACGCAGTATTTT. Translated, it gives CASSPVVGKDTQYF.

CDR3: CASRTGRNTEAFF. In DNA form, the CDR3 reads TGTGCCAGTCGGACAGGGAGGAACACTGAAGCTTTCTTT. The chain employs TRBV19 and TRBJ1-1; 8 bases fit TRBD1. V lost 8 bases, J lost 1 base, and 3 bases stayed unmatched. The CDR3 is 13 residues long. Germline V gene data show CDR1 as LNHDA and CDR2 as SQIVND (reference sequence).

The CDR3 loop is CASSWDNSLYEQYF. CDR3 in DNA: TGCGCCAGCAGCTGGGACAACTCCCTCTACGAGCAGTACTTC. The V gene is TRBV5-1, the J gene TRBJ2-7; a weak D match, TRBD1 (6 bases). V lost 3 bases and J lost 3, with 13 bases in between. The CDR3 covers 14 residues. Germline-derived CDR1 and CDR2 are SGHRS and YFSETQ.

The V gene is TRBV10-3, the J gene TRBJ1-5; a weak D match, TRBD1 (6 bases). Trimming shortened V by 4 bases and J by 3 bases, and 10 bases separated the two germline ends. The length of the CDR3 is 14 residues. Germline-derived CDR1 and CDR2 are ENHRY and SYGVKD. The CDR3 DNA is TGTGCCATCAGTGCAGGGGTTTCCAATCAGCCCCAGCATTTT. This encodes CAISAGVSNQPQHF.

The gene calls are TRBV5-1 and TRBJ1-1; 9 bases align to TRBD1. Per the germline V gene, CDR1 is SGHRS and CDR2 is YFSETQ. The J segment lost 6 bases and the V segment lost 2 bases, leaving 2 bases of the junction unmatched. The CDR3 is made up of 13 amino acids. As DNA, the CDR3 is TGCGCCAGCAGCTTCGGGACAGGGTCTGAAGCTTTCTTT. Residues: CASSFGTGSEAFF.